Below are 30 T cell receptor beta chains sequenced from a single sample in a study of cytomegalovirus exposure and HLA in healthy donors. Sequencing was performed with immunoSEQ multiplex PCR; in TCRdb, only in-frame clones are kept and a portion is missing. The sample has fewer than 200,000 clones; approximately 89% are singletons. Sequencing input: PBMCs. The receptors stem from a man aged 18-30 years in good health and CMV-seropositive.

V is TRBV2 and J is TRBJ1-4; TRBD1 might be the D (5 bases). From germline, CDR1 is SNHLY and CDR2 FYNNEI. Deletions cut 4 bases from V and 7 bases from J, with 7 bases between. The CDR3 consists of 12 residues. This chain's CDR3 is CASSVGGEKLFF. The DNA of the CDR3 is TGTGCCAGCAGTGTGGGGGGTGAAAAACTGTTTTTT.

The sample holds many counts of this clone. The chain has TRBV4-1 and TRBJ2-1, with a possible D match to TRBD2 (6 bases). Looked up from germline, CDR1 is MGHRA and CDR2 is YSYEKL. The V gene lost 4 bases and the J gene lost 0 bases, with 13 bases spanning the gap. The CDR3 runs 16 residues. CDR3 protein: CASSLSGGSSYNEQFF. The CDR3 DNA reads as TGCGCCAGCAGCCTAAGCGGAGGGAGCTCCTACAATGAGCAGTTCTTC.

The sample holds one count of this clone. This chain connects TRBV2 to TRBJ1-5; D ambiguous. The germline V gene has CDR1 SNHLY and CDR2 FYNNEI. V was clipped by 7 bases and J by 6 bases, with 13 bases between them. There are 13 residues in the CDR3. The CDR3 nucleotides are TGTGCCAGCACCGAGACCCGGAGTCAGCCCCAGCATTTT. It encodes CASTETRSQPQHF.

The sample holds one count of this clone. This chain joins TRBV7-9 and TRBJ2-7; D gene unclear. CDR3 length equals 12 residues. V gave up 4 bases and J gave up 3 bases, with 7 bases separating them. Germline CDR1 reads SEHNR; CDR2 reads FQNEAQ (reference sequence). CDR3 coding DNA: TGTGCCAGCAGCTATAACTTCTACGAGCAGTACTTC. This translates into CASSYNFYEQYF.

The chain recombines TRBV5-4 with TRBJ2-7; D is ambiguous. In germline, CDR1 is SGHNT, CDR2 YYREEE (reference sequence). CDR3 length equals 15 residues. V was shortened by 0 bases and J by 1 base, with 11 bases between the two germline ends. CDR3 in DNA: TGTGCCAGCAGCTTGGCTCTAGGCATGTCCTACGAGCAGTACTTC. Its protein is CASSLALGMSYEQYF.

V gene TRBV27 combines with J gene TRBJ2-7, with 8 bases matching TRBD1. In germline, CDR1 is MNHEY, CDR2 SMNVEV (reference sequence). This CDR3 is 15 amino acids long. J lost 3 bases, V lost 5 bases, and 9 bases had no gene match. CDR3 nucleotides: TGTGCCAGCAGTGCCTTCGATACAGGGGGCTACGAGCAGTACTTC. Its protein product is CASSAFDTGGYEQYF.

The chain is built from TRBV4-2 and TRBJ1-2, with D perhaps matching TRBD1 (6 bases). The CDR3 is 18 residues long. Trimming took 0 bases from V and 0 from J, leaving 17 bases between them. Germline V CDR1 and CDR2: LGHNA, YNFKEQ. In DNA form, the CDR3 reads TGTGCCAGCAGCCAAGATGGGGACACCCGGACGCCTAACTATGGCTACACCTTC. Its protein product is CASSQDGDTRTPNYGYTF.

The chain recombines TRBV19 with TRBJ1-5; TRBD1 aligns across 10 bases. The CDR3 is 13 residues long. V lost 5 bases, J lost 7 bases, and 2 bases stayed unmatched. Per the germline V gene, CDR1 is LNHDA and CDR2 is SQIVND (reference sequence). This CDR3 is CASSGTGAQPQHF. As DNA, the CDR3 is TGTGCCAGTAGTGGGACAGGGGCACAGCCCCAGCATTTT. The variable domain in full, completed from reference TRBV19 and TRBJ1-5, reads DGGITQSPKYLFRKEGQNVTLSCEQNLNHDAMYWYRQDPGQGLRLIYYSQIVNDFQKGDIAEGYSVSREKKESFPLTVTSAQKNPTAFYLCASSGTGAQPQHFGDGTRLSIL.

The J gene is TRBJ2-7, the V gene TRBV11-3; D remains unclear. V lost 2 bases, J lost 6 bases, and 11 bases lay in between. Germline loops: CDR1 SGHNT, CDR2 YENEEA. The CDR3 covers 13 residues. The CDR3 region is CASSLSAKAEQYF. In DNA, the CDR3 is TGTGCCAGCAGCTTATCAGCGAAGGCCGAGCAGTACTTC.

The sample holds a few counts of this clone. CDR3 coding DNA: TGTGCCAGCAGTCTACAGGGAATCAACACCGGGGAGCTGTTTTTT. It specifies CASSLQGINTGELFF. The rearrangement joins TRBV2 to TRBJ2-2; D possibly corresponds to TRBD1 (6 bases). V was trimmed by 5 bases and J by 2 bases, leaving 12 bases between them. Per germline, CDR1 SNHLY and CDR2 FYNNEI. The CDR3 has 15 amino acids.

The CDR3 bases are TGTGCCTGGAGTGTACTGCGGAGGAACACTGAAGCTTTCTTT. This codes for CAWSVLRRNTEAFF. This chain joins TRBV30 and TRBJ1-1; D not resolved. The CDR3 consists of 14 residues. CDR1 GTSNPN and CDR2 SVGIG come from the germline V gene (reference sequence). V was clipped by 0 bases and J by 1 base, with 9 bases between them.

CDR3 DNA sequence: TGTGCCAGTAGTATCGAGGGGGTGGAGTACAATGAGCAGTTCTTC. Translation gives CASSIEGVEYNEQFF. The genes are TRBV19 and TRBJ2-1; possible D gene TRBD1, 6 bases. Germline CDR1 is LNHDA and CDR2 is SQIVND (reference sequence). The CDR3 sequence is 15 residues long. Trimming stripped 3 bases from V and 4 bases from J, with 13 bases between.

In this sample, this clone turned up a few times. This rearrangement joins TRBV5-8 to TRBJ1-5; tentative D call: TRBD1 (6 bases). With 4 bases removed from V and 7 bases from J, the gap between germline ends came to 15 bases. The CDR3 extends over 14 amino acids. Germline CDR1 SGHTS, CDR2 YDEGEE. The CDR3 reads CASSIPGGGQPQHF. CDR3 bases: TGTGCCAGCAGCATCCCGGGAGGGGGACAGCCCCAGCATTTT.

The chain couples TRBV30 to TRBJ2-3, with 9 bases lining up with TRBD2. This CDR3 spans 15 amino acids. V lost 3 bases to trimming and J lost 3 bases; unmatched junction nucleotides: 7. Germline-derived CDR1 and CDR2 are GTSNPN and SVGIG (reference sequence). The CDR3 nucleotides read TGTGCCTGGAGCCATAGCGGGGGTGGTACAGATACGCAGTATTTT. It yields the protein CAWSHSGGGTDTQYF.

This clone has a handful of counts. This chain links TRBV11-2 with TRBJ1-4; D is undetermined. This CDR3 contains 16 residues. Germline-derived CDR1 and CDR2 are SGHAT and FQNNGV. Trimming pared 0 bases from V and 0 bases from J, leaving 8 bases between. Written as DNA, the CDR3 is TGTGCCAGCAGCTTAGATGGGCAGCCAACTAATGAAAAACTGTTTTTT. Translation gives CASSLDGQPTNEKLFF.

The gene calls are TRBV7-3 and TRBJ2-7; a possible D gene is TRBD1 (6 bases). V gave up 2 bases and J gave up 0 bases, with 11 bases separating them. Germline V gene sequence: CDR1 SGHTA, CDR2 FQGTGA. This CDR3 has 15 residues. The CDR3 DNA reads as TGTGCCAGCAGCTTATCCATACAGGGCTCCTACGAGCAGTACTTC. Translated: CASSLSIQGSYEQYF.

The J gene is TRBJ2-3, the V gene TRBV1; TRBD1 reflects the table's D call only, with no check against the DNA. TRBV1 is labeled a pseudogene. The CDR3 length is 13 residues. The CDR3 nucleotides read TGCACCAGCAGCCGCAGGGGTCCAGATACGCAGTATTTT. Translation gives CTSSRRGPDTQYF.

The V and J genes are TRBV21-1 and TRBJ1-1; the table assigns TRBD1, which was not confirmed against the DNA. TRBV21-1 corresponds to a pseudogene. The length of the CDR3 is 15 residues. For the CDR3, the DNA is TGTGCCAGCAGCACTCTAGACAGCATGAACACTGAAGCTTTCTTT. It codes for CASSTLDSMNTEAFF.

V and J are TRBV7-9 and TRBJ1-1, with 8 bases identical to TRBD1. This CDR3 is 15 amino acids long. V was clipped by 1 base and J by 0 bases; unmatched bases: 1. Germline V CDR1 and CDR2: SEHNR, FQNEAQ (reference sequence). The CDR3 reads CASSLGQGMNTEAFF. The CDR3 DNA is TGTGCCAGCAGCTTAGGACAGGGGATGAACACTGAAGCTTTCTTT.

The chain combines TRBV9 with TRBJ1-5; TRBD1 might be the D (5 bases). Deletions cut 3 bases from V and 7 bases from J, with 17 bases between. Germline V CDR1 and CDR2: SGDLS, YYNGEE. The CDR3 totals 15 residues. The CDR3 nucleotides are TGTGCCAGCAGCGCCGGGACGGCCGGAGGGCAGCCCCAGCATTTT. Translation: CASSAGTAGGQPQHF.

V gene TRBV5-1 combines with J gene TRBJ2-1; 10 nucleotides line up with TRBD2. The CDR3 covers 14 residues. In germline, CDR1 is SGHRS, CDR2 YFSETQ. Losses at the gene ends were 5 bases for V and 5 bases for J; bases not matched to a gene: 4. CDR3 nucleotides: TGCGCCAGCAGTACTAGCGGGGTTAACAATGAGCAGTTCTTC. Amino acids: CASSTSGVNNEQFF. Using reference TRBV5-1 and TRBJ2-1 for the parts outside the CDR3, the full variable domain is KAGVTQTPRYLIKTRGQQVTLSCSPISGHRSVSWYQQTPGQGLQFLFEYFSETQRNKGNFPGRFSGRQFSNSRSEMNVSTLELGDSALYLCASSTSGVNNEQFFGPGTRLTVL.

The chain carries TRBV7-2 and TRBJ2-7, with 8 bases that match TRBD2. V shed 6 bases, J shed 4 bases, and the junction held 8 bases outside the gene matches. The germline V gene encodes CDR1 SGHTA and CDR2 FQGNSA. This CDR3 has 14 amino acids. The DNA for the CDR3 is TGTGCCAGCAGGATGGCGGGGGGAACTTACGAGCAGTACTTC. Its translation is CASRMAGGTYEQYF.

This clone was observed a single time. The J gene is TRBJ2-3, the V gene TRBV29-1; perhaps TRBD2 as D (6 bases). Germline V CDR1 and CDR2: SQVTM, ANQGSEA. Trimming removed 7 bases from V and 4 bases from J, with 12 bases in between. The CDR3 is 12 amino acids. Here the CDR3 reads CSAQGGADTQYF. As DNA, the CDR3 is TGCAGCGCCCAGGGCGGGGCAGATACGCAGTATTTT.

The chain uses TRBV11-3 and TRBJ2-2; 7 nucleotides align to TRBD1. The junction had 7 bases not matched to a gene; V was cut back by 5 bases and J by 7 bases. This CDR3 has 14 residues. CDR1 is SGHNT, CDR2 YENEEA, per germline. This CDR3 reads CASSLRGQGGELFF. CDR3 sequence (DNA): TGTGCCAGCAGCCTAAGGGGGCAAGGCGGGGAGCTGTTTTTT.

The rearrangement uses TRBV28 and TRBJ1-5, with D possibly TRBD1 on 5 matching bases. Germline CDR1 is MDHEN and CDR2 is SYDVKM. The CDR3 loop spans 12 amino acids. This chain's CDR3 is CAGSGRGQPQHF. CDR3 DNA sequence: TGTGCAGGATCGGGGAGGGGTCAGCCCCAGCATTTT. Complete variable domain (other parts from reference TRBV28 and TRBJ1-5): DVKVTQSSRYLVKRTGEKVFLECVQDMDHENMFWYRQDPGLGLRLIYFSYDVKMKEKGDIPEGYSVSREKKERFSLILESASTNQTSMYLCAGSGRGQPQHFGDGTRLSIL.

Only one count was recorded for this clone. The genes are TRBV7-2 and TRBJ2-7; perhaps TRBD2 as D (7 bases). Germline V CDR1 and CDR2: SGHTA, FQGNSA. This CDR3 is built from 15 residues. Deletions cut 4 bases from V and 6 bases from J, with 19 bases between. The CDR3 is CASSSLRGGSAEQYF. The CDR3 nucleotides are TGTGCCAGCAGCTCCTTAAGGGGGGGGTCGGCCGAGCAGTACTTC.

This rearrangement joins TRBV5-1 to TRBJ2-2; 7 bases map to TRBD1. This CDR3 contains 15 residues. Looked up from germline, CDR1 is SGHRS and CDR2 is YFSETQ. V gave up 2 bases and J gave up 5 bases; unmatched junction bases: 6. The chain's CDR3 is CASSLSGGRTGELFF. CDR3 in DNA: TGCGCCAGCAGCTTATCAGGGGGACGGACCGGGGAGCTGTTTTTT.

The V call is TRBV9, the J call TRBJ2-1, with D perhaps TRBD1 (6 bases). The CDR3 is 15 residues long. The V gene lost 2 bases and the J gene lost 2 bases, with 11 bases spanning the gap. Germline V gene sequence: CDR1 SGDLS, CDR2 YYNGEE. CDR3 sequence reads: CASSVRGETYNEQFF. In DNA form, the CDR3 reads TGTGCCAGCAGCGTCAGGGGTGAAACCTACAATGAGCAGTTCTTC.

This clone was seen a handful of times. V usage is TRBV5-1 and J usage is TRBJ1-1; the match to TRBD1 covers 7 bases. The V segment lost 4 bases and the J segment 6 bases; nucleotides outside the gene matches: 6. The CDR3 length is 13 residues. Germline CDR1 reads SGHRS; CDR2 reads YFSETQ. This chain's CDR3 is CASSVGTAAEAFF. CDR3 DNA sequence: TGCGCCAGCAGCGTGGGGACAGCCGCTGAAGCTTTCTTT. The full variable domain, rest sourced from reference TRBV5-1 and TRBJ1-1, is KAGVTQTPRYLIKTRGQQVTLSCSPISGHRSVSWYQQTPGQGLQFLFEYFSETQRNKGNFPGRFSGRQFSNSRSEMNVSTLELGDSALYLCASSVGTAAEAFFGQGTRLTVV.

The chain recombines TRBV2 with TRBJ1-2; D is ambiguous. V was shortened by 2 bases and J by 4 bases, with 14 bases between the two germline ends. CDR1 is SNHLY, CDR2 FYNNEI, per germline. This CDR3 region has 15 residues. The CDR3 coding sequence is TGTGCCAGCAGTGAATTGGTAGGGAGAATCTATGGCTACACCTTC. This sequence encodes CASSELVGRIYGYTF. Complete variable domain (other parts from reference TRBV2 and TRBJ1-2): EPEVTQTPSHQVTQMGQEVILRCVPISNHLYFYWYRQILGQKVEFLVSFYNNEISEKSEIFDDQFSVERPDGSNFTLKIRSTKLEDSAMYFCASSELVGRIYGYTFGSGTRLTVV.